The text below deals with one T cell receptor beta chain. This record comes from a study of T cells in localized non-small cell lung cancer. Using immunoSEQ multiplex PCR, the repertoire was profiled, and TCRdb retains in-frame clones only, with some absent. The sample shows under 70,000 clones, 86% of them seen only once. CDR1 is SGHTA and CDR2 is FQGNSA in the germline V gene. The CDR3 runs to 17 residues. Unmatched junction bases numbered 8, after V lost 1 base and J lost 3 bases. Sequencing used peripheral blood, obtained before any cancer treatment. The chain employs TRBV7-2 and TRBJ2-1; TRBD2 aligns across 8 bases. The TCR comes from a woman between 35 and 70 years old with stage I lung adenocarcinoma. This CDR3 reads CASSLDPGGRFYNEQFF. The DNA of the CDR3 is TGTGCCAGCAGCTTAGACCCCGGCGGGAGGTTCTACAATGAGCAGTTCTTC. The whole variable domain, remainder taken from reference TRBV7-2 and TRBJ2-1, is GAGVSQSPSNKVTEKGKDVELRCDPISGHTALYWYRQSLGQGLEFLIYFQGNSAPDKSGLPSDRFSAERTGGSVSTLTIQRTQQEDSAVYLCASSLDPGGRFYNEQFFGPGTRLTVL.